These T cell receptor beta chains were read from a single sample in a study of T cells in Graves' hyperthyroidism and ophthalmopathy. TCRdb fed the multiplex PCR reads into MiXCR, producing one record per CDR3 protein. The sample includes fewer than 500,000 distinct CDR3 sequences, over 12% of them seen just once. The sequencing input was blood. These receptors were obtained from a young man with Graves' ophthalmopathy. The CDR3 runs from the conserved cysteine through the conserved F or W. The D gene is left open where the match is weak. Only some rows state a clone size, as once, few, many or a class for expanded clones.

NA few TRBJ1-1 TRBV5-5 TGTGCCAGCAGTACCTGGACAGAAGAAGCTTTCTTT CASSTWTEEAFF
TRBD2 NA TRBJ2-1 TRBV20-1 TGCAGTGCCTTAAGGGACTATCCTTCTGAGTTTAATGAGCAGTTCTTC CSALRDYPSEFNEQFF
TRBD1 many TRBJ1-1 TRBV2 TGTGCCAAACTCCGGACAGGGGGCGCTACCACTGAAGCTTTCTTT CAKLRTGGATTEAFF
NA many TRBJ2-7 TRBV3-1 TGTGCCAGCAGCCAAGGTGGGACCCCAGGGGAGTCCGAGCAGTACTTC CASSQGGTPGESEQYF
NA NA TRBJ1-6 TRBV6-1 TGTGCCAGCATCGTACGGGGGAATTCACCCCTCCACTTT CASIVRGNSPLHF
NA many TRBJ2-5 TRBV9 TGTGCCAGCAGCGTAGCTTTAGGCCCAGAGTACCAAGAGACCCAGTACTTC CASSVALGPEYQETQYF
TRBD1 few TRBJ1-3 TRBV12-3/TRBV12-4 TGTGCCAGCACTTTAGGGGCAGGGGGCTTCGGAAACACCATATATTTT CASTLGAGGFGNTIYF
NA few TRBJ2-7 TRBV7-6 TGTGCCAGCAGCTCTTGGGGGGGGACAGAGGAGTACGAGCAGTACTTC CASSSWGGTEEYEQYF
TRBD2 NA TRBJ2-1 TRBV5-1 TGCGCCAGCAGCTTAGGGGAAGCGGGGGGGCCGCGGGTCTACAATGAGCAGTTCTTC CASSLGEAGGPRVYNEQFF
TRBD2 NA TRBJ2-3 TRBV5-1 TGCGCCAGCAGCTCCCGGGGGGGGACAGATACGCAGTATTTT CASSSRGGTDTQYF
TRBD1 many TRBJ1-2 TRBV6-1 TGTGCCAGCAGTAGGACAGGGTTGGATGGCTACACCTTC CASSRTGLDGYTF
NA many TRBJ2-7 TRBV6-2/TRBV6-3 TGTGCCAGCACCGAAGGGGGATTGGGCTACGAGCAGTACTTC CASTEGGLGYEQYF
TRBD1 NA TRBJ2-2 TRBV6-2/TRBV6-3 TGTGCCAGCAGTTTCAATCCGGGACAGGGTGGGGCCGGGGAGCTGTTTTTT CASSFNPGQGGAGELFF
NA NA TRBJ2-6 TRBV27 TGTGCCAGCAGTTTCTCTAGGGGTGGTAGGGCCAACGTCCTGACTTTC CASSFSRGGRANVLTF
TRBD1 many TRBJ2-1 TRBV12-3/TRBV12-4 TGTGCCAGCGCTGGTTCACCGGGACAGGGGAGTACTGGCTCCTACAATGAGCAGTTCTTC CASAGSPGQGSTGSYNEQFF
NA many TRBJ2-2 TRBV7-6 TGTGCCAGCAGCTTACCCCTCTCCGGGGAGCTGTTTTTT CASSLPLSGELFF
NA many TRBJ2-1 TRBV6-1 TGTGCCAGCACCTCATCTCCACTTATACCTTACAATGAGCAGTTCTTC CASTSSPLIPYNEQFF
NA many TRBJ2-1 TRBV6-6 TGTGCCAGCAGTTACTCGGTCAATGAGCAGTTCTTC CASSYSVNEQFF
NA NA TRBJ2-7 TRBV7-6 TGTGCCAGCAGCCCTGGGGCCGGGATCAACTCCTACGAGCAGTACTTC CASSPGAGINSYEQYF
TRBD1 many TRBJ1-5 TRBV20-1 TGCAGTGCTGGAGGACAGGCACTCCAGCCCCAGCATTTT CSAGGQALQPQHF
NA many TRBJ1-5 TRBV3-1 TGTGCCAGCTCGCCAGGGATGGTTCAGCCCCAGCATTTT CASSPGMVQPQHF
NA few TRBJ1-6 TRBV5-1 TGCGCCAGCAGGTCAAATAATTCACCCCTCCACTTT CASRSNNSPLHF
NA many TRBJ2-7 TRBV13 TGTGCCAGCAGCTTCGCCTACGAGCAGTACTTC CASSFAYEQYF
NA few TRBJ2-3 TRBV6-5 TGTGCCAGCAGTTACTCTGGGGGTCTGGGGACAGATACGCAGTATTTT CASSYSGGLGTDTQYF
NA few TRBJ2-7 TRBV10-2 TGCGCCAGCAATGAAGGGGGGTACGAGCAGTACTTC CASNEGGYEQYF
NA many TRBJ2-1 TRBV7-9 TGTGCCAGCAGCTGGCCCCTTAGCATACAACAAAAAAATGAGCAGTTCTTC CASSWPLSIQQKNEQFF
NA few TRBJ2-5 TRBV3-1 TGTGCCAGCAGCCAAGATTTAGGGTCGGAGACCCAGTACTTC CASSQDLGSETQYF
NA many TRBJ2-1 TRBV24-1 TGTGCCACCAGTGAGAGGCCCAATGAGCAGTTCTTC CATSERPNEQFF
NA many TRBJ2-7 TRBV20-1 TGCAGTGCTGCCCCTAGCACACCCTACGAGCAGTACTTC CSAAPSTPYEQYF
NA many TRBJ1-5 TRBV2 TGTGCCAGCACGGATGATGGAGGCAATCAGCCCCAGCATTTT CASTDDGGNQPQHF
TRBD2 NA TRBJ2-1 TRBV12-3/TRBV12-4 TGTGCCAGCAGTTTTAGCGGGGCCCCCTACAATGAGCAGTTCTTC CASSFSGAPYNEQFF
NA many TRBJ2-3 TRBV12-3/TRBV12-4 TGTGCCAGCGTAATCTGGACTGGAAGCACAGATACGCAGTATTTT CASVIWTGSTDTQYF